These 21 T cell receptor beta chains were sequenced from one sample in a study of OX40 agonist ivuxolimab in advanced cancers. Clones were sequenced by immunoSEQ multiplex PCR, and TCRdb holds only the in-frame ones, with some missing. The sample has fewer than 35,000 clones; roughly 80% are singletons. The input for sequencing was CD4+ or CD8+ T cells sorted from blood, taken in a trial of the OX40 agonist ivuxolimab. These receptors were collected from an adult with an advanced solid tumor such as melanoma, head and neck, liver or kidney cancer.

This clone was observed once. The DNA for the CDR3 is TGTGCCAGTAAACCGGGACAGTCGACCGGGGCCAACGTCCTGACTTTC. This codes for CASKPGQSTGANVLTF. The rearrangement uses TRBV19 and TRBJ2-6, with 7 bases identical to TRBD1. This CDR3 has 16 residues. The V and J ends lost 7 bases and 4 bases, in that order; junction bases with no gene match: 10. Per the germline V gene, CDR1 is LNHDA and CDR2 is SQIVND (reference sequence).

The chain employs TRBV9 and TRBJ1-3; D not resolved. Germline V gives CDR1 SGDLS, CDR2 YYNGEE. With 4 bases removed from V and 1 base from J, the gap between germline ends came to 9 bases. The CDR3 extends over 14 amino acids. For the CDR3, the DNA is TGTGCCAGCAGCACAAGAGGATCTGGAAACACCATATATTTT. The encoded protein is CASSTRGSGNTIYF.

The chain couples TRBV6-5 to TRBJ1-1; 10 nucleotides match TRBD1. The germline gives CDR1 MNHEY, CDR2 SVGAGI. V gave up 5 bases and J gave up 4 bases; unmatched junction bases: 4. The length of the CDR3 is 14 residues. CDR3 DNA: TGTGCCAGCAGTCCTCGACAGGGGGCCACTGAAGCTTTCTTT. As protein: CASSPRQGATEAFF.

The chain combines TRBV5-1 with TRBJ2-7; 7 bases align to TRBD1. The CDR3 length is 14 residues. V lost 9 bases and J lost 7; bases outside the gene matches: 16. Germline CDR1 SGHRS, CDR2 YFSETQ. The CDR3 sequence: CATLNRDRPLEQYF. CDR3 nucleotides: TGCGCCACCTTGAACCGGGACAGACCCTTAGAGCAGTACTTC.

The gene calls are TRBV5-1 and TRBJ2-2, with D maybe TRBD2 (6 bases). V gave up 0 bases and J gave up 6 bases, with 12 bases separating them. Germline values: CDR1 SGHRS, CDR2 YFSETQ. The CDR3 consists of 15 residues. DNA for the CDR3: TGCGCCAGCAGCTTGGCCCTCACTAGCCCCGGGGAGCTGTTTTTT. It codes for CASSLALTSPGELFF.

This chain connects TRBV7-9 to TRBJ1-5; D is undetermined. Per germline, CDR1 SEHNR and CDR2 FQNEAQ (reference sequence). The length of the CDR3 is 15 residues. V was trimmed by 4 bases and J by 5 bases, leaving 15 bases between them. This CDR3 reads CASSYGVGSYQPQHF. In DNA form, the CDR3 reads TGTGCCAGCAGCTATGGGGTCGGGTCCTATCAGCCCCAGCATTTT.

The CDR3 DNA reads TGTGCCAGCAGTTGGGGGACAGCCACCTTCAGCTCCTATAATTCACCCCTCCACTTT. It translates to CASSWGTATFSSYNSPLHF. The V and J genes are TRBV27 and TRBJ1-6; TRBD1 matches 7 bases. The CDR3 is 19 amino acids. V shed 4 bases and J 0 bases; nucleotides not matched to a gene: 12. CDR1 and CDR2 (germline): MNHEY, SMNVEV (reference sequence).

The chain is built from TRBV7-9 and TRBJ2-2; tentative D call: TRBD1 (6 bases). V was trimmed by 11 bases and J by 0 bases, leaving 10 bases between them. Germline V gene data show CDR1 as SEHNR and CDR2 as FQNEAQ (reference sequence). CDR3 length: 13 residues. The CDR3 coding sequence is TGTGCCTACCGGACAGCGAACACCGGGGAGCTGTTTTTT. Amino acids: CAYRTANTGELFF.

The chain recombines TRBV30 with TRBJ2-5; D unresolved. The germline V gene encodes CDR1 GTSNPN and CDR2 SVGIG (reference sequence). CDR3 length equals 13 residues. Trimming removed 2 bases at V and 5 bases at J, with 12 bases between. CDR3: CAWSYSGGETQYF. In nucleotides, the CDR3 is TGTGCCTGGAGTTACTCAGGTGGGGAGACCCAGTACTTC.

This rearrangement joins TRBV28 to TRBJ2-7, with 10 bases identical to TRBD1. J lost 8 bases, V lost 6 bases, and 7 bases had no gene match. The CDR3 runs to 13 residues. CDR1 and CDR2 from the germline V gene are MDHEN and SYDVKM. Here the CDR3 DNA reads TGTGCCAGCAGCCGGGACAGGGGAAGGAAGCAGTACTTC. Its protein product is CASSRDRGRKQYF.

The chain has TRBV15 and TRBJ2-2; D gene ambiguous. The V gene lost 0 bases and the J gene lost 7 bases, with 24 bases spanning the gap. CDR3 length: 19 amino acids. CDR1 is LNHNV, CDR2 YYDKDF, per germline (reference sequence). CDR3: CATSREGSPGSSMIGELFF. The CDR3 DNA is TGTGCCACCAGCAGAGAGGGCTCTCCGGGCAGTAGTATGATCGGGGAGCTGTTTTTT.

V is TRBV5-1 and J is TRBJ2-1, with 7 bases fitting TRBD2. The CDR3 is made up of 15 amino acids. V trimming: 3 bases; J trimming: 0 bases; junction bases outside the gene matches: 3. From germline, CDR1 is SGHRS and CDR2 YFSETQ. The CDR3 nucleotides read TGCGCCAGCAGCTACAGCGGGGACTCCTACAATGAGCAGTTCTTC. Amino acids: CASSYSGDSYNEQFF.

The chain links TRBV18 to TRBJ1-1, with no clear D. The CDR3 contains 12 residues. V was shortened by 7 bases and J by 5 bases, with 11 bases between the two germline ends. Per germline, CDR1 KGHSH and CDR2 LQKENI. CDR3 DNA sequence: TGTGCCAGCTGGGCCCGGAGGACTGAAGCTTTCTTT. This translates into CASWARRTEAFF.

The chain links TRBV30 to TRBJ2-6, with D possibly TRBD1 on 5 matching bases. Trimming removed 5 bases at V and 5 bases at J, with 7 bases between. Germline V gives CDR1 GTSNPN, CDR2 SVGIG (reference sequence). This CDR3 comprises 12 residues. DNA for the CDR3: TGTGCCTGGGGGGCTCGGGCCAACGTCCTGACTTTC. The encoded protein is CAWGARANVLTF. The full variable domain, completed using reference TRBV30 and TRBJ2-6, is SQTIHQWPATLVQPVGSPLSLECTVEGTSNPNLYWYRQAAGRGLQLLFYSVGIGQISSEVPQNLSASRPQDRQFILSSKKLLLSDSGFYLCAWGARANVLTFGAGSRLTVL.

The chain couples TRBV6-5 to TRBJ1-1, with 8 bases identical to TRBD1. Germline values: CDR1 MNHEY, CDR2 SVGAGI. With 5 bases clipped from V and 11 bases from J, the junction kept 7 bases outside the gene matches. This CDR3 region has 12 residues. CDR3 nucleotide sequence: TGTGCCAGCAGTAACCTATACAGGGGGGCTTTCTTT. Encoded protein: CASSNLYRGAFF.

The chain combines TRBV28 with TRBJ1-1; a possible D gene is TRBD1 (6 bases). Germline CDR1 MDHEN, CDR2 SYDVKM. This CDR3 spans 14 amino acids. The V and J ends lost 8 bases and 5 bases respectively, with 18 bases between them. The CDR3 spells CASGSGATWTEAFF. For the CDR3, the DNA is TGTGCCAGCGGGTCAGGGGCCACGTGGACTGAAGCTTTCTTT.

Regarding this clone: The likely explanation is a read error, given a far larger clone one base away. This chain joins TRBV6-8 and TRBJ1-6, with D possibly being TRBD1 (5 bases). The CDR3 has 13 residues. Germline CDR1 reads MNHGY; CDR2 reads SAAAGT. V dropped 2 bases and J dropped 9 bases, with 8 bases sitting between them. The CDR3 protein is CASSYQGSSPLHF. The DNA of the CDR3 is TGTGCCAGCAGTTACCAGGGAAGTTCACCCCTCCACTTT.

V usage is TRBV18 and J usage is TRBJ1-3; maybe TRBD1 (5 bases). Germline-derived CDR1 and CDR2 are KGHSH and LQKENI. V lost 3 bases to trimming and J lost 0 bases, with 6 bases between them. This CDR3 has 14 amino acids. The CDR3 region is CASSPGLSGNTIYF. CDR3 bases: TGTGCCAGCTCACCGGGACTCTCTGGAAACACCATATATTTT. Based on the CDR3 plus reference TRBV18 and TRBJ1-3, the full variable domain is NAGVMQNPRHLVRRRGQEARLRCSPMKGHSHVYWYRQLPEEGLKFMVYLQKENIIDESGMPKERFSAEFPKEGPSILRIQQVVRGDSAAYFCASSPGLSGNTIYFGEGSWLTVV.

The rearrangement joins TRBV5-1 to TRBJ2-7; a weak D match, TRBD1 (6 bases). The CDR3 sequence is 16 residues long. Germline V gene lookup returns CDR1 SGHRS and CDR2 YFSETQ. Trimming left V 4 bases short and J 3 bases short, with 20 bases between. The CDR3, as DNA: TGCGCCAGCAGCATCACAGGGCCCAACGGACTCTACGAGCAGTACTTC. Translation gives CASSITGPNGLYEQYF.

CDR3 loop: CSVEQGAGYTF. In DNA, the CDR3 is TGCAGCGTCGAACAGGGTGCTGGCTACACCTTC. The chain recombines TRBV29-1 with TRBJ1-2; the D gene is possibly TRBD1 (6 bases). With 6 bases removed from V and 7 bases from J, the gap between germline ends came to 12 bases. There are 11 residues in the CDR3. Germline-derived CDR1 and CDR2 are SQVTM and ANQGSEA.

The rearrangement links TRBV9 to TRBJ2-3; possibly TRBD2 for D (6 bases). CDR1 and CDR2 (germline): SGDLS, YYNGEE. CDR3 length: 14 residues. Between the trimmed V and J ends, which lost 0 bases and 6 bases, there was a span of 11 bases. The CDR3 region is CASSVVWGEDTQYF. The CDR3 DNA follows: TGTGCCAGCAGCGTAGTTTGGGGGGAGGATACGCAGTATTTT.